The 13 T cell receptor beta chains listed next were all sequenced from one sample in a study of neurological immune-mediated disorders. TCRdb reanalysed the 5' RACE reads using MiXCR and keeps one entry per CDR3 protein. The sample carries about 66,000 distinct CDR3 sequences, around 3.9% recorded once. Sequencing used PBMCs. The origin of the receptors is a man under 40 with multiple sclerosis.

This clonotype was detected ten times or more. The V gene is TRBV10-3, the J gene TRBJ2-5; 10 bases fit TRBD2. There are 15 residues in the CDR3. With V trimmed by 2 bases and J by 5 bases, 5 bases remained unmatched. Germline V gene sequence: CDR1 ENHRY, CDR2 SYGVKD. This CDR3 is CAISEKAGGQETQYF. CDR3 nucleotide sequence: TGTGCCATCAGTGAGAAAGCGGGGGGGCAGGAGACCCAGTACTTC.

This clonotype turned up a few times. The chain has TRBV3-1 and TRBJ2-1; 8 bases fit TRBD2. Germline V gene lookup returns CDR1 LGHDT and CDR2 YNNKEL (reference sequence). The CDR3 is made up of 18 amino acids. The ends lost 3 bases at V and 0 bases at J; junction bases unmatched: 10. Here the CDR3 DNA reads TGTGCCAGCAGCCAGGGGAGTTACGGGGGGGCCTCCTACAATGAGCAGTTCTTC. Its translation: CASSQGSYGGASYNEQFF.

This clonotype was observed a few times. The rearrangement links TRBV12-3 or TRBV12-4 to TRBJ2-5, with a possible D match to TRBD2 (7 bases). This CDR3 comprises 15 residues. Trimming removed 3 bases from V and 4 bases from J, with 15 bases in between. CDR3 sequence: CASSFGGGGGETQYF. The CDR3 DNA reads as TGTGCCAGCAGTTTTGGGGGGGGCGGGGGAGAGACCCAGTACTTC.

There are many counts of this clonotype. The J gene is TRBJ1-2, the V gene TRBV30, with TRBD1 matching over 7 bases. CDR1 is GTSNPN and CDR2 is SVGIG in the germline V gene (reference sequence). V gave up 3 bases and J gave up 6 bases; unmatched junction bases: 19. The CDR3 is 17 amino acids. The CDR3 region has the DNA TGTGCCTGGAGCCTACGGGGGACAGTTACCTCATGGAATGGCTACACCTTC. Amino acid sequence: CAWSLRGTVTSWNGYTF. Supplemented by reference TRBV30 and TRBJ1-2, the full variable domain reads SQTIHQWPATLVQPVGSPLSLECTVEGTSNPNLYWYRQAAGRGLQLLFYSVGIGQISSEVPQNLSASRPQDRQFILSSKKLLLSDSGFYLCAWSLRGTVTSWNGYTFGSGTRLTVV.

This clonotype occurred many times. CDR3 DNA: TGTGCCAGCAGCCCTCCCCGGGACAGGGAAGCCCTTTACGAGCAGTACTTC. Its protein is CASSPPRDREALYEQYF. The rearrangement joins TRBV7-9 to TRBJ2-7, with 9 bases fitting TRBD1. V shed 5 bases, J shed 4 bases, and the junction held 15 bases outside the gene matches. Germline assignment: CDR1 SEHNR and CDR2 FQNEAQ (reference sequence). This CDR3 has 17 amino acids.

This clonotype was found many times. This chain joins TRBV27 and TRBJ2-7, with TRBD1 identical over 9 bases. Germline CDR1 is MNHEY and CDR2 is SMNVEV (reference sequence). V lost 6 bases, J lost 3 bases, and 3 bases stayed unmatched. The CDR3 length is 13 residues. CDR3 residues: CASSPTGGYEQYF. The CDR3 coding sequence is TGTGCCAGCAGCCCGACAGGGGGCTACGAGCAGTACTTC.

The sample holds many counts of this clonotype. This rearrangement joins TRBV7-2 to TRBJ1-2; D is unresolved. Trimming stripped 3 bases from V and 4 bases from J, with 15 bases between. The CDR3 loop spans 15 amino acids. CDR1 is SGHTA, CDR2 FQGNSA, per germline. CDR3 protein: CASSFRQGPIYGYTF. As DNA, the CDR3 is TGTGCCAGCAGCTTCCGACAAGGCCCCATCTATGGCTACACCTTC.

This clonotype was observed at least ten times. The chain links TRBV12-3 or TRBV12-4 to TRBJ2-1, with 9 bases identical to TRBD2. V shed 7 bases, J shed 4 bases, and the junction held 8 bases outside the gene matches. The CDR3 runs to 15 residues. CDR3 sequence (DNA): TGTGCCAGCACCCTTGTTAGCGGGGGATACAATGAGCAGTTCTTC. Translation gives CASTLVSGGYNEQFF.

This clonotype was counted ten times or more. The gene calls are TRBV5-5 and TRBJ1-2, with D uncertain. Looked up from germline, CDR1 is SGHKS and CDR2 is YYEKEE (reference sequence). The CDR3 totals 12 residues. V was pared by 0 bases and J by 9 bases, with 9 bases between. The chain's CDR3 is CASSLDWESYTF. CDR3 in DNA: TGTGCCAGCAGCTTGGACTGGGAAAGCTACACCTTC. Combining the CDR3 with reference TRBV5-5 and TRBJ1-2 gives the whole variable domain DAGVTQSPTHLIKTRGQQVTLRCSPISGHKSVSWYQQVLGQGPQFIFQYYEKEERGRGNFPDRFSARQFPNYSSELNVNALLLGDSALYLCASSLDWESYTFGSGTRLTVV.

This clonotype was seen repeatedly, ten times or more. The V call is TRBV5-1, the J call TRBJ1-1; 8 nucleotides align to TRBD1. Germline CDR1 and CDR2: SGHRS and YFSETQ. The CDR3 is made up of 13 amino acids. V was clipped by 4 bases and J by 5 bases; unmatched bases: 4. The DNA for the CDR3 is TGCGCCAGCAGCGGTGACAGGGGAACTGAAGCTTTCTTT. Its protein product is CASSGDRGTEAFF.

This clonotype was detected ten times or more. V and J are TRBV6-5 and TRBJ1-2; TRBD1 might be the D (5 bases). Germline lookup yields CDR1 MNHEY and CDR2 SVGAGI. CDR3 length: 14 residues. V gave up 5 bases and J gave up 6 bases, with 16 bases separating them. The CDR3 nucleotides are TGTGCCAGCAGTCCCCTCGGGACCACTCATGGCTACACCTTC. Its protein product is CASSPLGTTHGYTF.

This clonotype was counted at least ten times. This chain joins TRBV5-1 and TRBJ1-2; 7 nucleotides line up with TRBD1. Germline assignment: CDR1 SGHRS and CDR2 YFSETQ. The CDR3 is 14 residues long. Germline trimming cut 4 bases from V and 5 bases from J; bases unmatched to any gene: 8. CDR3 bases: TGCGCCAGCAGCCCCGGCGAGGGGGCGTATGGCTACACCTTC. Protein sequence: CASSPGEGAYGYTF.

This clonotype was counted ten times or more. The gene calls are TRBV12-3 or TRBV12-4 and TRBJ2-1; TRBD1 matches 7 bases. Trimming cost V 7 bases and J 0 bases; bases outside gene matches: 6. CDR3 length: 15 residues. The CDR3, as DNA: TGTGCCAGCACCGGGACAGAGACCTCCTACAATGAGCAGTTCTTC. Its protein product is CASTGTETSYNEQFF.